Below, 17 T cell receptor beta chains from the same sample are listed, as sequenced in a study of blood T cell repertoires in COVID-19. The data were produced by immunoSEQ multiplex PCR, yet TCRdb's version contains in-frame clones alone and is incomplete. This repertoire shows about 260,000 clones, about 86% found once; its top ten account for about 3.6%. Material: peripheral blood. The receptors stem from a man between 18 and 29 years old with active or convalescent COVID-19.

A note on this clone: The DNA is left out, because the CDR3 cannot be placed on it with certainty; the CDR3 is given as TCRdb lists it. The rearrangement uses TRBV28 and TRBJ2-2; the table's D call of TRBD1 was not tested on the DNA. CDR1 is MDHEN and CDR2 is SYDVKM in the germline V gene. The CDR3 extends over 16 residues, inclusive of both ends. The CDR3 is CASSTSGQGITGELFF.

The gene calls are TRBV19 and TRBJ1-2; D unclear. V was clipped by 8 bases and J by 8 bases, with 12 bases between them. The CDR3 is 11 amino acids. The germline V gene encodes CDR1 LNHDA and CDR2 SQIVND (reference sequence). The CDR3 nucleotides are TGTGCCAGTGCGGACTGGTTAGGCTACACCTTC. This sequence encodes CASADWLGYTF.

V usage is TRBV4-1 and J usage is TRBJ1-5, with D perhaps TRBD1 (6 bases). Germline-derived CDR1 and CDR2 are MGHRA and YSYEKL. The CDR3 is made up of 19 amino acids. The V and J ends lost 2 bases and 0 bases respectively, with 20 bases between them. The CDR3, as DNA: TGCGCCAGCAGCCAAAGTCCGCTCCTACAGGGTAATAGCAATCAGCCCCAGCATTTT. It encodes CASSQSPLLQGNSNQPQHF.

V usage is TRBV7-9 and J usage is TRBJ2-1; D call uncertain. The germline CDR1 and CDR2 sequences are SEHNR and FQNEAQ (reference sequence). The CDR3 contains 13 residues. Trimming shortened V by 4 bases and J by 6 bases, and 10 bases separated the two germline ends. This CDR3 reads CASSSQLRNEQFF. DNA for the CDR3: TGTGCCAGCAGCTCACAACTACGCAATGAGCAGTTCTTC.

V and J are TRBV12-3 or TRBV12-4 and TRBJ2-3; perhaps TRBD2 as D (5 bases). Trimming cost V 5 bases and J 4 bases, with 7 bases left between them. This CDR3 is 12 amino acids long. The CDR3 region has the DNA TGTGCCAGCAGTGGGGAGTCAGATACGCAGTATTTT. Its protein is CASSGESDTQYF.

This chain connects TRBV29-1 to TRBJ2-7; possible D gene TRBD2, 6 bases. Germline CDR1 is SQVTM and CDR2 is ANQGSEA. With 6 bases removed from V and 9 bases from J, the gap between germline ends came to 27 bases. This CDR3 spans 15 amino acids. CDR3 sequence: CSVALAGRLSQVQYF. The CDR3 DNA is TGCAGCGTGGCCCTGGCGGGACGACTGAGCCAGGTGCAGTACTTC.

The chain links TRBV4-2 to TRBJ2-2; 8 bases fit TRBD1. Looked up from germline, CDR1 is LGHNA and CDR2 is YNFKEQ. V was pared by 8 bases and J by 7 bases, with 6 bases of the junction left unmatched. This CDR3 contains 13 residues. The CDR3 DNA reads TGTGCCAGCGACAGGGGAACAGGCGGGGAGCTGTTTTTT. Translation: CASDRGTGGELFF.

The V call is TRBV7-2, the J call TRBJ2-5; a weak D match, TRBD2 (5 bases). Trimming took 1 base from V and 4 from J, leaving 13 bases between them. Germline loops: CDR1 SGHTA, CDR2 FQGNSA. The CDR3 extends over 15 amino acids. DNA for the CDR3: TGTGCCAGCAGCTTAGAAGGTTCTAGCACAGAGACCCAGTACTTC. It specifies CASSLEGSSTETQYF.

This rearrangement joins TRBV6-5 to TRBJ1-1; D might be TRBD1 (5 bases). The germline V gene has CDR1 MNHEY and CDR2 SVGAGI. The CDR3 runs 15 residues. V was clipped by 0 bases and J by 1 base, with 9 bases between them. The CDR3 DNA reads TGTGCCAGCAGTTACTCTGGGCAGGGGAACACTGAAGCTTTCTTT. Encoded protein: CASSYSGQGNTEAFF.

This clone occurred once. The V gene is TRBV7-9, the J gene TRBJ2-5; a possible D gene is TRBD1 (5 bases). The length of the CDR3 is 14 residues. Trimming pared 6 bases from V and 2 bases from J, leaving 13 bases between. CDR1 and CDR2 from the germline V gene are SEHNR and FQNEAQ (reference sequence). The CDR3 DNA reads as TGTGCCAGCAGTAAAGTCGACAGTCAAGAGACCCAGTACTTC. This codes for CASSKVDSQETQYF.

The chain carries TRBV6-6 and TRBJ2-5; 8 positions agree with TRBD2. Germline V CDR1 and CDR2: MNHNY, SVGAGI (reference sequence). This CDR3 is 18 amino acids long. Losses at the gene ends were 6 bases for V and 4 bases for J; bases not matched to a gene: 19. The CDR3 protein is CASSRLHIGAGVGETQYF. The DNA of the CDR3 is TGTGCCAGCAGCCGACTTCATATCGGAGCGGGAGTCGGAGAGACCCAGTACTTC.

CDR3 bases: TGTGCCAGCAGCCCACCGTCTAGCTCTCGTGAGCAGTTCTTC. It encodes CASSPPSSSREQFF. V usage is TRBV3-1 (or the pseudogene TRBV3-2) and J usage is TRBJ2-1; TRBD2 might be the D (5 bases). CDR1 and CDR2 from the germline V gene are LGHDT and YNNKEL (reference sequence). The CDR3 consists of 14 residues. The V gene lost 4 bases and the J gene lost 9 bases, with 16 bases spanning the gap.

V is TRBV3-1 (or the pseudogene TRBV3-2) and J is TRBJ1-1; D is uncertain. Germline CDR1 is LGHDT and CDR2 is YNNKEL (reference sequence). V lost 4 bases and J 1 base, leaving 10 bases between the germline ends. The CDR3 is made up of 14 amino acids. CDR3 in DNA: TGTGCCAGCAGCCTAAGAGGCTGGAACACTGAAGCTTTCTTT. Translating gives CASSLRGWNTEAFF.

The chain carries TRBV11-2 and TRBJ1-1; the D is unclear. Germline CDR1 SGHAT, CDR2 FQNNGV. This CDR3 has 15 amino acids. V was cut by 4 bases and J by 3 bases, with 15 bases left in between. In DNA form, the CDR3 reads TGTGCCAGCAGCTCTCTTTCCCCTCCGGACACTGAAGCTTTCTTT. It codes for CASSSLSPPDTEAFF.

J is TRBJ2-6 and V is TRBV7-6, with 11 bases lining up with TRBD1. This CDR3 comprises 20 residues. The junction had 11 bases not matched to a gene; V was cut back by 4 bases and J by 0 bases. Germline V CDR1 and CDR2: SGHVS, FNYEAQ. The CDR3 DNA follows: TGTGCCAGCAGCTCTCGGACAGGGGGCCTCTCCTACTCTGGGGCCAACGTCCTGACTTTC. Encoded protein: CASSSRTGGLSYSGANVLTF.

The chain is built from TRBV28 and TRBJ2-3, with 10 bases aligning to TRBD2. This CDR3 has 15 residues. CDR1 and CDR2 from the germline V gene are MDHEN and SYDVKM. Trimming took 8 bases from V and 4 from J; bases not matched to a gene: 9. In nucleotides, the CDR3 is TGTGCCAGCGACAGCGGGGGGGCCGCGTCAGATACGCAGTATTTT. This codes for CASDSGGAASDTQYF.

This chain links TRBV6-5 with TRBJ2-1; D perhaps matches TRBD1 (6 bases). Germline assignment: CDR1 MNHEY and CDR2 SVGAGI. V lost 0 bases to trimming and J lost 9 bases, with 12 bases between them. The CDR3 is made up of 14 amino acids. The CDR3 is CASSYSLQGSEQFF. The CDR3 coding sequence is TGTGCCAGCAGTTACTCACTACAGGGCAGTGAGCAGTTCTTC.